This TCR beta chain was captured by sequencing in a study of cytomegalovirus exposure and HLA in healthy donors. Use of 60 Vbeta and 13 Jbeta primers characterized the PCR. Sequencing used immunoSEQ multiplex PCR; TCRdb keeps in-frame clones, though not all of them. The data hold 150,000 to 200,000 clones, with around 80% observed a single time. CDR1 is SQVTM and CDR2 is ANQGSEA in the germline V gene. V was clipped by 6 bases and J by 5 bases; unmatched bases: 5. CDR3 length: 13 residues. Sequences were obtained from PBMCs. The receptor was isolated from a man aged 35-49 years in good health and CMV-seronegative. The chain is built from TRBV29-1 and TRBJ2-2, with 8 bases that match TRBD1. CDR3: CSVLTGVTGELFF. The CDR3 region has the DNA TGCAGCGTATTGACAGGGGTTACCGGGGAGCTGTTTTTT.